This T cell receptor beta chain was identified in a study of T cells after yellow fever vaccination. A 5'RACE template-switching step, the method used to make TCR cDNA, added a universal primer site and UMIs. Each CDR3 protein gets one entry after TCRdb re-called the 5' RACE reads with MiXCR. This sample yields about 320,000 distinct CDR3 sequences, of which around an eighth are seen a single time; more than 3% belongs to the top ten. This clonotype was counted only a few times. Antigen specificity is unknown. V was cut by 3 bases and J by 7 bases, with 13 bases left in between. CDR3 length equals 14 residues. Germline CDR1 reads SGHTA; CDR2 reads FQGNSA. Study-level points and caveats: A small proportion of clonotypes was detected in both the CD4 and CD8 compartments. Reappearance after the booster was observed for most primary-vaccination clones (more than 95% CD4, roughly 88% CD8).

The receptor was isolated from a man between 18 and 29 years old who received the YFV17D yellow fever vaccine. The gene calls are TRBV7-2 and TRBJ1-5; D is ambiguous. The material sequenced was CD4+ T cells sorted from PBMCs, taken 15 days after the yellow fever booster vaccination. CDR3 residues: CASSFRASPQPQHF. The CDR3 region has the DNA TGTGCCAGCAGCTTCCGGGCCTCCCCACAGCCCCAGCATTTT.